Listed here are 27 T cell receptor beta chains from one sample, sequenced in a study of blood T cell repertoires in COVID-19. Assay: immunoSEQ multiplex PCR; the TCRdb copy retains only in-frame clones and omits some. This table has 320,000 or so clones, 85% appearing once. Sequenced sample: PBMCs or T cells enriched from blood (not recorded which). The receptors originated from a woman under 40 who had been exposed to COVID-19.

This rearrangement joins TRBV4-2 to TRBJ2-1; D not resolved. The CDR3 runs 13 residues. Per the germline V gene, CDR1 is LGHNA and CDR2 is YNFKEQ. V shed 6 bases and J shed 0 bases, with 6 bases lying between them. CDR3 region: CASRETSYNEQFF. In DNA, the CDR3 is TGTGCCAGCAGGGAGACCTCCTACAATGAGCAGTTCTTC.

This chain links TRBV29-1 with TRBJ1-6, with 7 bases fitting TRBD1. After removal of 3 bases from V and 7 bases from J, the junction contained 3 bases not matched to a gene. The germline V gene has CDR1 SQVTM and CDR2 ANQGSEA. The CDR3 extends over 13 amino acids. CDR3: CSVEGQPNSPLHF. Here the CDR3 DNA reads TGCAGCGTTGAGGGACAGCCAAATTCACCCCTCCACTTT.

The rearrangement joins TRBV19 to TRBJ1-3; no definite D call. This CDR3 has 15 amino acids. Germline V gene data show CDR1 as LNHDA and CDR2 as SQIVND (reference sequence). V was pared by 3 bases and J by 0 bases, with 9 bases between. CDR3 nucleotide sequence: TGTGCCAGTAGTATCAGTAGAGGCTCTGGAAACACCATATATTTT. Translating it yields CASSISRGSGNTIYF.

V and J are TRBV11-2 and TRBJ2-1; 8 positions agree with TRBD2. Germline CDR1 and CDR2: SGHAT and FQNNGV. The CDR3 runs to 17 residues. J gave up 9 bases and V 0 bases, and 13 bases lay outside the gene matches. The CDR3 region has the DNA TGTGCCAGCAGCTTAGATCACTGGGCGGGAGGAGGGAGTGAGCAGTTCTTC. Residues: CASSLDHWAGGGSEQFF.

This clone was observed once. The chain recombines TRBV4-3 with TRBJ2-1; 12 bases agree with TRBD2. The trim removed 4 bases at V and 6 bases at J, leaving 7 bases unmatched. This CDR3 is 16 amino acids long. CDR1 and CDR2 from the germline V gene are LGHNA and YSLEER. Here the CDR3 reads CASSPGLAGYGNEQFF. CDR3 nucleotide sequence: TGCGCCAGCAGCCCAGGACTAGCGGGATATGGCAATGAGCAGTTCTTC.

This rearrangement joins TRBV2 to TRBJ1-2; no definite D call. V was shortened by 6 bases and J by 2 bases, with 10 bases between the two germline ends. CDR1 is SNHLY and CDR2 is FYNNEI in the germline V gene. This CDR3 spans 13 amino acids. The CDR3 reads CASRAGRNYGYTF. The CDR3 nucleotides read TGTGCCAGCAGGGCTGGCCGAAACTATGGCTACACCTTC.

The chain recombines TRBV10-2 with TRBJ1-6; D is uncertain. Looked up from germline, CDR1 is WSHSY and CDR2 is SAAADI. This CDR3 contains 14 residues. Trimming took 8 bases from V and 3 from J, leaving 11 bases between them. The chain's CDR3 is CASSTDLYNSPLHF. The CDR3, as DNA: TGCGCCAGCTCTACAGATCTCTATAATTCACCCCTCCACTTT.

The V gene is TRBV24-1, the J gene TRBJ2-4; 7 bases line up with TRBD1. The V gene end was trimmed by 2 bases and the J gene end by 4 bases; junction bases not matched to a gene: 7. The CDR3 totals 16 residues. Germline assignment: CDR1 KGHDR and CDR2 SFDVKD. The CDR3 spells CATSDSSGTEKNIQYF. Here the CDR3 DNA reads TGTGCCACCAGTGATTCGTCCGGGACAGAAAAAAACATTCAGTACTTC.

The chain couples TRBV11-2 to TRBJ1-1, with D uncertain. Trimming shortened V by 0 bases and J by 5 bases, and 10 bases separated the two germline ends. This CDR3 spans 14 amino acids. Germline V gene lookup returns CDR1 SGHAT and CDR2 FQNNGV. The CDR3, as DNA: TGTGCCAGCAGCTTAGATGGAGAGGGAACTGAAGCTTTCTTT. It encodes CASSLDGEGTEAFF.

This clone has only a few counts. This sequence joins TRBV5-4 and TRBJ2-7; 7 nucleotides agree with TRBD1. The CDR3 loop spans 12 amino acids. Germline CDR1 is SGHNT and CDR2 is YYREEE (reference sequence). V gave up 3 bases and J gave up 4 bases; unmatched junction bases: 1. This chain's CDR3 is CASSSTGYEQYF. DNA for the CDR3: TGTGCCAGCAGCTCGACAGGGTACGAGCAGTACTTC.

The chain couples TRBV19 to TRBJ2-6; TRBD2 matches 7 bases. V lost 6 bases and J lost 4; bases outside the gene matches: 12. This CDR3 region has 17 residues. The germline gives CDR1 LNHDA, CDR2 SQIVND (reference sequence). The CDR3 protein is CASSPGGYRTGANVLTF. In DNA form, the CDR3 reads TGTGCCAGTAGCCCCGGGGGGTACAGAACCGGGGCCAACGTCCTGACTTTC.

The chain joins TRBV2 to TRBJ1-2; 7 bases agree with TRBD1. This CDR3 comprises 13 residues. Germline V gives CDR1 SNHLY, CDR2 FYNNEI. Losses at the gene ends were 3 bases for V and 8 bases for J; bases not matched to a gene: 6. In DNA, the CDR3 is TGTGCCAGCAGTGAGGACAGGAGGGAAGGCTACACCTTC. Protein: CASSEDRREGYTF.

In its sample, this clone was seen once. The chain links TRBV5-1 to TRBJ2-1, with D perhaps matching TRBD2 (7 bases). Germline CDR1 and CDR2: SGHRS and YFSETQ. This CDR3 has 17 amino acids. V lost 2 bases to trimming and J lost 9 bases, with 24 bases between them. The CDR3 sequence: CASSFPSLAGAVGEQFF. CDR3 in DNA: TGCGCCAGCAGCTTCCCCAGCCTGGCGGGGGCGGTGGGTGAGCAGTTCTTC.

The CDR3 DNA reads as TGTGCCAGCTCACCACGGGACAGGGTAGATGGAAACACCATATATTTT. It codes for CASSPRDRVDGNTIYF. This chain uses TRBV18 with TRBJ1-3, with 9 bases fitting TRBD1. Trimming at V came to 1 base and at J to 3 bases, leaving 4 bases not matched to a gene. The CDR3 runs 16 residues. Germline values: CDR1 KGHSH, CDR2 LQKENI.

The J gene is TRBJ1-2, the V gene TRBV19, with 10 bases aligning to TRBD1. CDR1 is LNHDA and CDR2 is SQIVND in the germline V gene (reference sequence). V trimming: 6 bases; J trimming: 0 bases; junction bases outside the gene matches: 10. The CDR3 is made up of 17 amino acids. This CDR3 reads CASRSRDRGTSNYGYTF. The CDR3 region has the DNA TGTGCCAGTAGATCTCGGGACAGGGGAACCTCTAACTATGGCTACACCTTC. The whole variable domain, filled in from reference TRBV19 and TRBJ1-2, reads DGGITQSPKYLFRKEGQNVTLSCEQNLNHDAMYWYRQDPGQGLRLIYYSQIVNDFQKGDIAEGYSVSREKKESFPLTVTSAQKNPTAFYLCASRSRDRGTSNYGYTFGSGTRLTVV.

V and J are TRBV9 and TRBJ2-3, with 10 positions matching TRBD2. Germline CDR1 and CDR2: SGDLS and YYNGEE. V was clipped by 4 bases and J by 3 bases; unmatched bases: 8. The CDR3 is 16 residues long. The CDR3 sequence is CASSPDSGGITDTQYF. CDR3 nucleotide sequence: TGTGCCAGCAGCCCAGATAGCGGGGGGATAACAGATACGCAGTATTTT.

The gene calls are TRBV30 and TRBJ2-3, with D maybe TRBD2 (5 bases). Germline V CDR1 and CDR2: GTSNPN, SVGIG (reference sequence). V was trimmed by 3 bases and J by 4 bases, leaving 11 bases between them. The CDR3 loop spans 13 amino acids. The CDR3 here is CAWSVAWADTQYF. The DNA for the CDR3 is TGTGCCTGGAGCGTAGCGTGGGCAGATACGCAGTATTTT.

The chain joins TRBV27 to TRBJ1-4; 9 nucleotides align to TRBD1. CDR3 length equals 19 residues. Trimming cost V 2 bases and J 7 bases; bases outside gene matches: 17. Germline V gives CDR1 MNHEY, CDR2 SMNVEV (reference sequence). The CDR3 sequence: CASSLSPGWGTGFGEKLFF. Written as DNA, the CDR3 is TGTGCCAGCAGTTTAAGTCCGGGGTGGGGGACAGGGTTTGGTGAAAAACTGTTTTTT.

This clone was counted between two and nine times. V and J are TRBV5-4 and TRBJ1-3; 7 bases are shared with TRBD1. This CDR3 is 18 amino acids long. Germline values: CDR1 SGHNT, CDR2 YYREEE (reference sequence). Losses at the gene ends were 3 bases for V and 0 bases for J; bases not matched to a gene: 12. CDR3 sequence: CASSSSMDRLSSGNTIYF. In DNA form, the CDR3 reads TGTGCCAGCAGCTCCAGTATGGACAGGCTGAGCTCTGGAAACACCATATATTTT.

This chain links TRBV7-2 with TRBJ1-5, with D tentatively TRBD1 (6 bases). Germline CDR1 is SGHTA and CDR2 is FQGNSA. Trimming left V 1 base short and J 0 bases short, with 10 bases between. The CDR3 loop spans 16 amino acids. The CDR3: CASSLVRTASNQPQHF. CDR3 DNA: TGTGCCAGCAGCTTAGTTCGGACAGCTAGCAATCAGCCCCAGCATTTT.

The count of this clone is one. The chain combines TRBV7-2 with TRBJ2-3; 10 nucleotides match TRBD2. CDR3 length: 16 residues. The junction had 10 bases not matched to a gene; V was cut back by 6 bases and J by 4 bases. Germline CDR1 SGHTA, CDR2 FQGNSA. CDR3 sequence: CASRQRAGGPADTQYF. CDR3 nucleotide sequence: TGTGCCAGCAGACAACGAGCGGGAGGGCCAGCAGATACGCAGTATTTT.

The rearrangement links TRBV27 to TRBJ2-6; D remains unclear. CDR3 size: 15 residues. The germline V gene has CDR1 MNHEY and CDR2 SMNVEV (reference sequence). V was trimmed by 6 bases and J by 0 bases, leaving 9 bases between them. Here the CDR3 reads CASRKISSGANVLTF. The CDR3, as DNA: TGTGCCAGCAGGAAGATCAGCTCTGGGGCCAACGTCCTGACTTTC.

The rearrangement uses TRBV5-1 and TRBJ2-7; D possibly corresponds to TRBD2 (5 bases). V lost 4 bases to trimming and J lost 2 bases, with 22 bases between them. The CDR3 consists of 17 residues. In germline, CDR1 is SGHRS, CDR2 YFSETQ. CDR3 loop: CASSIRTRETITYEQYF. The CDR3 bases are TGCGCCAGCAGCATTCGAACCCGGGAAACGATAACCTACGAGCAGTACTTC.

The CDR3 reads CASSLEGDNTEAFF. The CDR3 nucleotides read TGCGCCAGCAGCTTGGAAGGAGATAACACTGAAGCTTTCTTT. The chain couples TRBV5-1 to TRBJ1-1; D remains ambiguous. The CDR3 is 14 amino acids. Germline V gives CDR1 SGHRS, CDR2 YFSETQ. With 0 bases removed from V and 2 bases from J, the gap between germline ends came to 8 bases. The full variable domain, its missing parts supplied by reference TRBV5-1 and TRBJ1-1, is KAGVTQTPRYLIKTRGQQVTLSCSPISGHRSVSWYQQTPGQGLQFLFEYFSETQRNKGNFPGRFSGRQFSNSRSEMNVSTLELGDSALYLCASSLEGDNTEAFFGQGTRLTVV.

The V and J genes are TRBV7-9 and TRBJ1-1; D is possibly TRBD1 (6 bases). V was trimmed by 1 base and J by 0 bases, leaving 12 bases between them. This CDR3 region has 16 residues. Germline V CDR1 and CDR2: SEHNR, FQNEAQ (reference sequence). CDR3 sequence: CASSLGSGTMNTEAFF. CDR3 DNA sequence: TGTGCCAGCAGCTTAGGTTCTGGGACAATGAACACTGAAGCTTTCTTT.

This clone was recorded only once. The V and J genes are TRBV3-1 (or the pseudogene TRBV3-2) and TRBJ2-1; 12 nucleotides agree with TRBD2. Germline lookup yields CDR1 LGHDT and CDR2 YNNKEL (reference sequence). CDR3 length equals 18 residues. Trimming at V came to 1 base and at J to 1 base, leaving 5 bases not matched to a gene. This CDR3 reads CASSQGLAGGQSYNEQFF. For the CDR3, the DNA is TGTGCCAGCAGCCAAGGGCTAGCGGGGGGGCAATCCTACAATGAGCAGTTCTTC.

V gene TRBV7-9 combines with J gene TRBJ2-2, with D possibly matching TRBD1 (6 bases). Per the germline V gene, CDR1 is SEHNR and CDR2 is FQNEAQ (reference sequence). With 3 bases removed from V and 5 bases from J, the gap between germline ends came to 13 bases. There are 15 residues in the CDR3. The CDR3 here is CASSFRQGNTGELFF. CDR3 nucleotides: TGTGCCAGCAGCTTCAGGCAGGGGAATACCGGGGAGCTGTTTTTT.